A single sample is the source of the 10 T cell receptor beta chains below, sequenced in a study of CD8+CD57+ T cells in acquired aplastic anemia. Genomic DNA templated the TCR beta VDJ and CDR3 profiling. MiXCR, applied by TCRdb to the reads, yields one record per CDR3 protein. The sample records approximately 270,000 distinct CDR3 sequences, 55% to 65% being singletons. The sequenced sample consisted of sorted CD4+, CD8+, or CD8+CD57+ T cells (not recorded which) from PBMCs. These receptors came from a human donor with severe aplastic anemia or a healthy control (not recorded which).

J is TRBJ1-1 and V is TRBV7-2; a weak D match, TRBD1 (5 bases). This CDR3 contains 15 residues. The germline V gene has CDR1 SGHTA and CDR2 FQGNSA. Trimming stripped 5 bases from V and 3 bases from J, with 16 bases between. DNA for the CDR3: TGTGCCAGCAGCGTTCGACAGCTTAGGGACACTGAAGCTTTCTTT. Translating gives CASSVRQLRDTEAFF.

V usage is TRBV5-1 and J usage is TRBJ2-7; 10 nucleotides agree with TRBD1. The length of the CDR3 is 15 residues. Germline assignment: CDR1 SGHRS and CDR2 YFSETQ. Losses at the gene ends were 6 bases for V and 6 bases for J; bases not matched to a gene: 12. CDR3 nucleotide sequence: TGCGCCAGCAACGTAGGTCCGGGACAGGGGCGCGAGCAGTACTTC. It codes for CASNVGPGQGREQYF.

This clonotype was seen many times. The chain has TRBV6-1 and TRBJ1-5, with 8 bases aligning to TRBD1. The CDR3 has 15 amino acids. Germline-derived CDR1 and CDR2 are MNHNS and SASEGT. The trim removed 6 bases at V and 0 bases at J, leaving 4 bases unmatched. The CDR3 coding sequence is TGTGCCAGCAGGGACAGGGTAGGTAGCAATCAGCCCCAGCATTTT. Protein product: CASRDRVGSNQPQHF.

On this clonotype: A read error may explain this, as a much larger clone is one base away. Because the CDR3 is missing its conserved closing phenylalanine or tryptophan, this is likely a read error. The CDR3 DNA reads TGTGCCAGCGGGCCCATCCAAGAGACCCAGTACATC. Amino acids: CASGPIQETQYI. This sequence joins TRBV27 and TRBJ2-5; D remains unclear. Germline lookup yields CDR1 MNHEY and CDR2 SMNVEV (reference sequence). The V end lost 8 bases, the J end lost 1 base, and 8 bases lay between the germline ends. CDR3 length equals 12 residues.

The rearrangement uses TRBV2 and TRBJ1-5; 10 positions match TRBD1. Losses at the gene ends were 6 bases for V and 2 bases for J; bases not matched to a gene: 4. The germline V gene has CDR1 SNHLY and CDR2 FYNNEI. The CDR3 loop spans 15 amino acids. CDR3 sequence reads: CASRTGQGGNQPQHF. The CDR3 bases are TGTGCCAGCAGGACAGGACAGGGGGGCAATCAGCCCCAGCATTTT.

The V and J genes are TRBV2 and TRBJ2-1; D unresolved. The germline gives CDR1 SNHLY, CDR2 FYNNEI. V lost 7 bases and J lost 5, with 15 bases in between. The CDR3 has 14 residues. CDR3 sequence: CASTPLLPNNEQFF. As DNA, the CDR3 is TGTGCCAGCACCCCCCTTCTGCCCAACAATGAGCAGTTCTTC.

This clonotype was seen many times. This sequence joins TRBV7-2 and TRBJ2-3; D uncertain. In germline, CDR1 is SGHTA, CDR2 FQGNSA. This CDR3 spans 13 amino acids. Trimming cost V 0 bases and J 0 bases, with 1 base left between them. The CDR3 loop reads CASSLASTDTQYF. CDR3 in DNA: TGTGCCAGCAGCTTAGCGAGCACAGATACGCAGTATTTT.

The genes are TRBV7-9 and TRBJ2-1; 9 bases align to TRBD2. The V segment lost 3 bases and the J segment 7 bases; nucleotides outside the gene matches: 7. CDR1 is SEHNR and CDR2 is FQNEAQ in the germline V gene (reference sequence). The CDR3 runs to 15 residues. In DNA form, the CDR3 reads TGTGCCAGCAGCTTCTGGCGGGAGGGCCGAAATGAGCAGTTCTTC. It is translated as CASSFWREGRNEQFF.

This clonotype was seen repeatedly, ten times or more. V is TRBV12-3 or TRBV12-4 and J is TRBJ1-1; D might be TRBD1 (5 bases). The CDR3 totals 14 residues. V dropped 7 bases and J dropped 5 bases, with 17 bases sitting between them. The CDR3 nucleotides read TGTGCCAGCATCCTAGCTGGGGGAGGGACTGAAGCTTTCTTT. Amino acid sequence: CASILAGGGTEAFF.

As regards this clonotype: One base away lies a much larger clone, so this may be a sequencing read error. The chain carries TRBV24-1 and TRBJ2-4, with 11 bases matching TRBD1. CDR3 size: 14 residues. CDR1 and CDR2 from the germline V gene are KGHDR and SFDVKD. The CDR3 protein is CAASGDRGGGIQYF. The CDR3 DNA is TGTGCCGCCAGTGGGGACAGGGGGGGAGGCATTCAGTACTTC.